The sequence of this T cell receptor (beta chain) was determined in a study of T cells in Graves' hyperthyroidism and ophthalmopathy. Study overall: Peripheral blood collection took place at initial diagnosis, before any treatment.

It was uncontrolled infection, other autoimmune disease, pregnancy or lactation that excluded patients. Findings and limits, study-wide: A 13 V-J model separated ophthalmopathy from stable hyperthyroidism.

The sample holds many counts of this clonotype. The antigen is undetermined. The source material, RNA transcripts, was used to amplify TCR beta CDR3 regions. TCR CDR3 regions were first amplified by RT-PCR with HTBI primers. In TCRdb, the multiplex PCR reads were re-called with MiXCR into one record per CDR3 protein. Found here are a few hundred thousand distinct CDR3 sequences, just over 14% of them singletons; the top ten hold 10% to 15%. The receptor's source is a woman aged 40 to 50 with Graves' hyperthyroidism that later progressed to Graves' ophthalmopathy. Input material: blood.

The CDR3 is CSVEGYLSTDTQYF. The CDR3 DNA follows: TGCAGCGTTGAGGGGTACCTTAGCACAGATACGCAGTATTTT. The V call is TRBV29-1, the J call TRBJ2-3; D not certain. The CDR3 length is 14 residues. Trimming took 3 bases from V and 0 from J, leaving 10 bases between them. CDR1 is SQVTM and CDR2 is ANQGSEA in the germline V gene.